These T cell receptor beta chains were read from a single sample in a study of early T cells in non-severe SARS-CoV-2 infection. In TCRdb, the 5' RACE reads were re-called with MiXCR into one record per CDR3 protein. The table records around 70,000 distinct CDR3 sequences, approximately 11% of them present only once. The sequencing sample was made of whole blood. These receptors came from an adult who was a healthcare worker with PCR-confirmed SARS-CoV-2 infection or an uninfected control (not recorded which). The CDR3 runs from the conserved cysteine through the conserved F or W. The order of the fields is D gene, J gene, clone size, V gene, CDR3 protein, CDR3 DNA. The D gene is left open where the match is weak. Size values are once, few and many counts, or a class for expanded clones, and some rows have none.

>NA|TRBJ2-7|NA|TRBV6-1
CASSEWTEQYF
TGTGCCAGCAGTGAATGGACGGAGCAGTACTTC
>NA|TRBJ1-4|many|TRBV28
CASRLDGRRVEKLFF
TGTGCCAGCAGGCTTGATGGGCGAAGGGTCGAAAAACTGTTTTTT
>NA|TRBJ2-1|NA|TRBV28
CASSSTRDRLYNEQFF
TGTGCCAGCAGCTCTACGCGGGACAGACTATACAATGAGCAGTTCTTC
>NA|TRBJ2-3|NA|TRBV18
CASSPLREDTQYF
TGTGCCAGCTCACCCCTGAGGGAAGATACGCAGTATTTT
>NA|TRBJ2-7|few|TRBV7-7
CASSPRQGPYEQYF
TGTGCCAGCAGCCCCCGGCAGGGCCCCTACGAGCAGTACTTC
>NA|TRBJ1-5|NA|TRBV28
CASSLLGSGNQPQHF
TGTGCCAGCAGTTTGTTGGGGTCGGGCAATCAGCCCCAGCATTTT
>NA|TRBJ2-3|many|TRBV4-1
CASSQELWQRVFGTQYF
TGCGCCAGCAGCCAAGAGTTGTGGCAGAGGGTGTTTGGTACGCAGTATTTT
>NA|TRBJ2-2|many|TRBV7-6
CASSWGLRNPNTGELFF
TGTGCCAGCAGCTGGGGCCTAAGAAACCCGAACACCGGGGAGCTGTTTTTT
>NA|TRBJ1-1|many|TRBV20-1
CSARVAPPANTEAFF
TGCAGTGCTAGAGTAGCCCCTCCGGCGAACACTGAAGCTTTCTTT
>NA|TRBJ2-3|NA|TRBV6-1
CASSSDRRPISTDTQYF
TGTGCCAGCAGTTCTGACCGGAGGCCCATCAGCACAGATACGCAGTATTTT
>TRBD1|TRBJ1-1|NA|TRBV5-1
CASSHTGENTEAFF
TGCGCCAGCAGCCACACAGGGGAGAACACTGAAGCTTTCTTT
>NA|TRBJ1-1|few|TRBV20-1
CSARDPKTGPFF
TGCAGTGCTAGAGATCCGAAAACAGGGCCTTTCTTT
>NA|TRBJ2-3|few|TRBV5-1
CASSLGSPDTQYF
TGCGCCAGCAGCTTGGGGAGCCCAGATACGCAGTATTTT
>NA|TRBJ2-1|few|TRBV19
CASSTGAGGPNYNEQFF
TGTGCCAGTAGTACTGGGGCAGGGGGGCCGAACTACAATGAGCAGTTCTTC
>NA|TRBJ2-7|many|TRBV4-3
CASSQEEGPYEQYF
TGCGCCAGCAGCCAAGAGGAGGGTCCGTACGAGCAGTACTTC
>TRBD2|TRBJ2-1|NA|TRBV7-2
CASSLEVLADANEQFF
TGTGCCAGCAGCTTAGAGGTGCTAGCGGATGCTAATGAGCAGTTCTTC
>TRBD1|TRBJ2-7|few|TRBV5-1
CASSWGQGRSYEQYF
TGCGCCAGCAGTTGGGGACAGGGGAGAAGCTACGAGCAGTACTTC
>TRBD1|TRBJ1-2|NA|TRBV7-9
CASSRDRGADYGYTF
TGTGCCAGCAGCCGGGACAGAGGGGCAGACTATGGCTACACCTTC
>NA|TRBJ2-6|many|TRBV11-1
CASSHWLSGANVLTF
TGTGCCAGCAGTCACTGGTTGTCTGGGGCCAACGTCCTGACTTTC
>NA|TRBJ2-5|many|TRBV12-3/TRBV12-4
CASSLSPAETQYF
TGTGCCAGCAGTCTCTCCCCTGCGGAGACCCAGTACTTC
>TRBD1|TRBJ2-7|few|TRBV5-4
CASSFGTGGASGEQYF
TGTGCCAGCAGCTTCGGGACAGGGGGCGCATCAGGCGAGCAGTACTTC
>TRBD2|TRBJ2-1|few|TRBV7-9
CASSTSTSGTYNEQFF
TGTGCCAGCAGCACCTCAACTAGCGGCACCTACAATGAGCAGTTCTTC
>TRBD2|TRBJ2-2|many|TRBV20-1
CSASGGRTGGELFF
TGCAGTGCTAGTGGCGGGAGGACGGGCGGGGAGCTGTTTTTT
>NA|TRBJ2-3|many|TRBV7-2
CASSAMYSTDTQYF
TGTGCCAGCAGCGCCATGTATAGCACAGATACGCAGTATTTT
>NA|TRBJ1-5|few|TRBV28
CASRTQGNQPQHF
TGTGCCAGCAGAACGCAGGGGAATCAGCCCCAGCATTTT
>NA|TRBJ2-5|NA|TRBV12-3/TRBV12-4
CASKLQETQYF
TGTGCCAGCAAGCTTCAAGAGACCCAGTACTTC
>NA|TRBJ2-7|NA|TRBV20-1
CSARPREYEQYF
TGCAGTGCTAGGCCGAGGGAGTACGAGCAGTACTTC
>TRBD1|TRBJ1-1|NA|TRBV5-4
CASSPTGYTEAFF
TGTGCCAGCAGCCCGACAGGGTACACTGAAGCTTTCTTT
>TRBD2|TRBJ2-1|few|TRBV6-6
CASSGAGGQNEQFF
TGTGCCAGCAGTGGGGCGGGGGGCCAGAATGAGCAGTTCTTC
>NA|TRBJ2-4|NA|TRBV20-1
CSASQLAKNIQYF
TGCAGTGCTAGTCAACTAGCCAAAAACATTCAGTACTTC
>TRBD1|TRBJ1-5|many|TRBV9
CASGTGAGQPQHF
TGTGCCAGCGGGACAGGGGCAGGGCAGCCCCAGCATTTT
>TRBD2|TRBJ2-7|NA|TRBV9
CASSPSGRAEGQYF
TGTGCCAGCAGCCCCAGCGGGAGGGCCGAAGGGCAGTACTTC
>TRBD1|TRBJ1-1|many|TRBV18
CASWAGGDTEAFF
TGTGCCAGCTGGGCAGGGGGAGACACTGAAGCTTTCTTT
>TRBD1|TRBJ1-2|many|TRBV20-1
CSAPTGGHGYTF
TGCAGTGCGCCGACAGGGGGCCATGGCTACACCTTC
>NA|TRBJ2-3|NA|TRBV21-1
CASSKFGTGSSDTQYF
NA
>NA|TRBJ1-5|many|TRBV4-1
CASSQERDQPQHF
TGCGCCAGCAGCCAAGAACGGGATCAGCCCCAGCATTTT
>NA|TRBJ1-1|few|TRBV4-1
CASSQEGHMNTEAFF
TGCGCCAGCAGCCAAGAGGGACATATGAACACTGAAGCTTTCTTT
>NA|TRBJ2-3|many|TRBV20-1
CSAFKQDTQYF
TGCAGTGCTTTTAAGCAGGATACGCAGTATTTT
>TRBD2|TRBJ2-5|NA|TRBV3-1
CASSQGIAGGPETQYF
TGTGCCAGCAGCCAAGGGATAGCGGGAGGCCCAGAGACCCAGTACTTC
>NA|TRBJ2-3|many|TRBV7-2
CATQQGGLADTQYF
TGTGCCACTCAACAGGGAGGGTTGGCAGATACGCAGTATTTT
>TRBD1|TRBJ1-1|NA|TRBV5-4
CASSSLFRDSNTEAFF
TGTGCCAGCAGCTCGTTGTTCCGGGACAGCAACACTGAAGCTTTCTTT
>TRBD1|TRBJ1-2|few|TRBV4-1
CASSPSTGDPGYTF
TGCGCCAGCAGCCCATCGACAGGGGATCCTGGCTACACCTTC
>TRBD1|TRBJ1-4|few|TRBV18
CASSPSTGTGREKLFF
TGTGCCAGCTCACCTAGCACCGGGACAGGGCGTGAAAAACTGTTTTTT
>NA|TRBJ2-3|NA|TRBV11-2
CASSLPKQGLALSTGTDTQYF
TGTGCCAGCAGCCTCCCAAAACAGGGTTTGGCGTTGTCTACCGGCACAGATACGCAGTATTTT
>NA|TRBJ1-1|NA|TRBV4-1
CASSRAGAGEAFF
TGCGCCAGCAGCCGTGCGGGGGCTGGTGAAGCTTTCTTT
>TRBD1|TRBJ1-1|many|TRBV28
CASSPYPSTGKSTEAFF
TGTGCCAGCAGTCCCTACCCGTCGACAGGGAAAAGCACTGAAGCTTTCTTT
>NA|TRBJ1-4|NA|TRBV21-1
CASSVDRPNEKLFF
TGTGCCAGCAGCGTCGACAGACCCAATGAAAAACTGTTTTTT
>NA|TRBJ2-2|few|TRBV28
CASRMITGELFF
TGTGCCAGCAGGATGATAACCGGGGAGCTGTTTTTT
>NA|TRBJ2-7|many|TRBV10-3
CAISDGEQYF
TGTGCCATCAGTGACGGGGAGCAGTACTTC
>NA|TRBJ2-3|NA|TRBV18
CASSPIWGQVDTQYF
TGTGCCAGCTCACCAATATGGGGTCAGGTAGATACGCAGTATTTT